One sample yielded the 7 T cell receptor beta chains listed below, sequenced in a study of radiation and T cells in renal cell carcinoma. The sample's time point: blood 2 weeks post-SBRT. Treatment noted: 15 Gy SBRT to primary tumor, nephrectomy 4 weeks later. Repertoires were generated with immunoSEQ multiplex PCR, while TCRdb's copy carries only in-frame clones and drops some. Counted here are around 76,000 clones, more than 75% occurring once; the ten biggest clones make up around 5.5%. The input for sequencing was blood, taken from a patient whose treatment included radiotherapy and nephrectomy. Source of these receptors: a man in his sixties with renal cell carcinoma.

This chain connects TRBV9 to TRBJ1-2; D not certain. V was trimmed by 7 bases and J by 2 bases, leaving 9 bases between them. The CDR3 spans 12 residues. Germline V gene data show CDR1 as SGDLS and CDR2 as YYNGEE. The CDR3 is CASEHPNYGYTF. DNA of the CDR3: TGTGCCAGCGAGCATCCCAACTATGGCTACACCTTC.

This clone was recorded a few times. The chain joins TRBV4-1 to TRBJ1-2; perhaps TRBD1 as D (6 bases). Between the trimmed V and J ends, which lost 5 bases and 1 base, there was a span of 14 bases. Germline CDR1 is MGHRA and CDR2 is YSYEKL. The CDR3 has 15 residues. The CDR3 loop is CASSSPGTRNYGYTF. In DNA, the CDR3 is TGCGCCAGCAGCTCACCCGGGACACGTAACTATGGCTACACCTTC.

This chain links TRBV4-3 with TRBJ2-1, with D tentatively TRBD2 (6 bases). Trimming took 3 bases from V and 3 from J, leaving 9 bases between them. This CDR3 contains 14 residues. The germline CDR1 and CDR2 sequences are LGHNA and YSLEER. CDR3 DNA: TGCGCCAGCAGCCAGAGGGGACTCTACAATGAGCAGTTCTTC. This encodes CASSQRGLYNEQFF.

This chain links TRBV30 with TRBJ1-6; a weak D match, TRBD1 (5 bases). V was clipped by 4 bases and J by 6 bases, with 19 bases between them. This CDR3 spans 16 amino acids. Germline CDR1 GTSNPN, CDR2 SVGIG (reference sequence). CDR3 nucleotides: TGTGCCTGGACCGTCGGGGGAGCGAGCGCTAATTCACCCCTCCACTTT. Its protein product is CAWTVGGASANSPLHF.

The V and J genes are TRBV6-5 and TRBJ1-4, with D perhaps matching TRBD1 (6 bases). Trimming stripped 4 bases from V and 7 bases from J, with 16 bases between. Looked up from germline, CDR1 is MNHEY and CDR2 is SVGAGI. CDR3 length: 15 amino acids. CDR3 region: CASSWRRGGSEKLFF. CDR3 DNA sequence: TGTGCCAGCAGTTGGCGCAGGGGAGGTAGTGAAAAACTGTTTTTT.

The rearrangement joins TRBV7-2 to TRBJ2-1; TRBD1 agrees at 10 bases. The V and J ends lost 1 base and 8 bases, in that order; junction bases with no gene match: 8. This CDR3 spans 16 amino acids. Germline V lookup: CDR1 SGHTA, CDR2 FQGNSA. CDR3 sequence (DNA): TGTGCCAGCAGCTTAGTCGACAGGGGGCGTGTCTATGAGCAGTTCTTC. Protein: CASSLVDRGRVYEQFF.

The gene calls are TRBV6-1 and TRBJ2-5; no definite D call. The germline V and J ends were trimmed by 3 bases and 5 bases, with 13 bases remaining between them. CDR1 is MNHNS and CDR2 is SASEGT in the germline V gene. This CDR3 comprises 14 residues. CDR3 in DNA: TGTGCCAGCAGTGAGTTGGGGTTTGGGGAGACCCAGTACTTC. Protein product: CASSELGFGETQYF.